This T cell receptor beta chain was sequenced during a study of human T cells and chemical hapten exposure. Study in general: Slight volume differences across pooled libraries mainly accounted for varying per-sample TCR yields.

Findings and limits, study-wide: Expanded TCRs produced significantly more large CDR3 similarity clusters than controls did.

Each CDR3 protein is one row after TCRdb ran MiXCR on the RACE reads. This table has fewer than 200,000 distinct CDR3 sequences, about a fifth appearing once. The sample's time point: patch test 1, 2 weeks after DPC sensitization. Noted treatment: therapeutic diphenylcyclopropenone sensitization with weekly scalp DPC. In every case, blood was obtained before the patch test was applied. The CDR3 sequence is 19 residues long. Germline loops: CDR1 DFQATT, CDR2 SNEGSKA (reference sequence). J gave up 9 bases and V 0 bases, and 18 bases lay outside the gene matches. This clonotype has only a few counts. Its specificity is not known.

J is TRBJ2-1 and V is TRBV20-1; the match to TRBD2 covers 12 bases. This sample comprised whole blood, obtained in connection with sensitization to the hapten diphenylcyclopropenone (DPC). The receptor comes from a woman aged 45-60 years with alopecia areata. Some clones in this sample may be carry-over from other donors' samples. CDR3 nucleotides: TGCAGTGCTAGAGATACAGATAAGTCCCTAGCGGGAGGGCCCGTTGAGCAGTTCTTC. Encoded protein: CSARDTDKSLAGGPVEQFF.